A single sample gave rise to the 10 T cell receptor beta chains below, sequenced in a study of shared clonotypes between healthy human individuals. TCRdb keeps only in-frame clones here, not all; method: immunoSEQ multiplex PCR. This sample carries approximately 1.9 million clones, roughly 93% of them seen once, and the ten largest clones take approximately 1.7%. Terminally differentiated effector memory CD45RA+ cells were excluded from the naive CD8 cells, which were CD45RO-negative and positively selected for CCR7. Input material: naive CD8+ T cells from PBMCs. The receptors derive from a man younger than 30 in good health. Some clones in this sample may be carry-over from other donors' samples.

The rearrangement joins TRBV9 to TRBJ1-1, with TRBD1 matching over 9 bases. Germline-derived CDR1 and CDR2 are SGDLS and YYNGEE. V lost 4 bases to trimming and J lost 5 bases; unmatched junction nucleotides: 12. The CDR3 runs to 16 residues. CDR3 amino acids: CASSTRQGVAGTEAFF. In DNA, the CDR3 is TGTGCCAGCAGCACCAGACAGGGGGTGGCGGGAACTGAAGCTTTCTTT.

V and J are TRBV28 and TRBJ2-5; a weak D match, TRBD1 (6 bases). The V gene's germline CDR1 is MDHEN and CDR2 SYDVKM. The CDR3 extends over 15 amino acids. V shed 2 bases and J shed 4 bases, with 14 bases lying between them. For the CDR3, the DNA is TGTGCCAGCAGTTTAAACAGGGAAGGGACAGAGACCCAGTACTTC. It translates to CASSLNREGTETQYF.

This clone came up a few times. The rearrangement links TRBV6-4 to TRBJ2-6; TRBD1 matches at 10 bases. The germline V gene encodes CDR1 MRHNA and CDR2 SNTAGT. This CDR3 comprises 16 residues. J lost 4 bases, V lost 4 bases, and 4 bases had no gene match. The CDR3 DNA follows: TGTGCCAGCAGTGTTGGGACAGGGGAAGGGGCCAACGTCCTGACTTTC. This translates into CASSVGTGEGANVLTF.

The V gene is TRBV4-1, the J gene TRBJ2-7; 9 bases line up with TRBD2. Trimming took 4 bases from V and 3 from J; bases not matched to a gene: 7. The CDR3 runs 15 residues. CDR1 MGHRA and CDR2 YSYEKL come from the germline V gene. CDR3 region: CASSPLAGAIYEQYF. The CDR3 nucleotides read TGCGCCAGCAGCCCTTTAGCGGGAGCCATCTACGAGCAGTACTTC.

The chain joins TRBV28 to TRBJ1-3; unclear D gene. V lost 2 bases and J lost 1, with 6 bases in between. The CDR3 covers 14 residues. Germline loops: CDR1 MDHEN, CDR2 SYDVKM. The CDR3, as DNA: TGTGCCAGCAGTTTAGACCCGTCTGGAAACACCATATATTTT. Its protein product is CASSLDPSGNTIYF.

V and J are TRBV27 and TRBJ2-7; possibly TRBD1 or TRBD2 for D (5 bases each). This CDR3 is built from 18 residues. V was pared by 1 base and J by 0 bases, with 19 bases between. Germline CDR1 MNHEY, CDR2 SMNVEV (reference sequence). In DNA form, the CDR3 reads TGTGCCAGCAGTTTATGGAAAGGGACCTCCCCGAGCTCCTACGAGCAGTACTTC. It is translated as CASSLWKGTSPSSYEQYF.

The gene calls are TRBV5-1 and TRBJ2-3; 7 bases map to TRBD2. Germline V gene lookup returns CDR1 SGHRS and CDR2 YFSETQ. The V segment lost 4 bases and the J segment 2 bases; nucleotides outside the gene matches: 7. The CDR3 length is 15 residues. Written as DNA, the CDR3 is TGCGCCAGCAGCGTTAGCGGGTGGTACACAGATACGCAGTATTTT. Residues: CASSVSGWYTDTQYF.

This clone came up a few times. The V call is TRBV7-9, the J call TRBJ2-1, with 11 bases identical to TRBD2. CDR1 and CDR2 from the germline V gene are SEHNR and FQNEAQ (reference sequence). The CDR3 has 16 amino acids. V shed 5 bases, J shed 8 bases, and the junction held 11 bases outside the gene matches. As DNA, the CDR3 is TGTGCCAGCAGCCCGGGGGGACTAGCGGTTATGGATGAGCAGTTCTTC. Translating gives CASSPGGLAVMDEQFF.

This clone was recorded only once. J is TRBJ2-2 and V is TRBV28; no definite D call. Germline V lookup: CDR1 MDHEN, CDR2 SYDVKM. This CDR3 contains 16 residues. Trimming took off 2 bases at V and 2 bases at J, with 12 bases between the two ends. The CDR3 sequence is CASSLIFSDNTGELFF. The CDR3 coding sequence is TGTGCCAGCAGTTTAATATTTTCAGATAACACCGGGGAGCTGTTTTTT.

The V call is TRBV5-1, the J call TRBJ2-5; possible D gene TRBD1, 5 bases. The germline gives CDR1 SGHRS, CDR2 YFSETQ. CDR3 length: 14 amino acids. V dropped 0 bases and J dropped 2 bases, with 8 bases sitting between them. CDR3 sequence (DNA): TGCGCCAGCAGCTTGGCTCAGGGTCAAGAGACCCAGTACTTC. This gives the protein CASSLAQGQETQYF.